This T cell receptor (beta chain) was sequenced during a study of identical twins. TCRdb processed the 5' RACE reads anew with MiXCR; each CDR3 protein has one entry. This table has roughly 750,000 distinct CDR3 sequences, 21% appearing once. V gave up 7 bases and J gave up 4 bases, with 18 bases separating them. Germline V CDR1 and CDR2: MNHEY, SMNVEV (reference sequence). The CDR3 is 15 residues long. These data also formed part of another study, on T cells expressing NK-cell markers.

The sequencing input was PBMCs. The sequence came from a woman aged 18-29 years in good health. The chain carries TRBV27 and TRBJ2-3; D may be TRBD2 (5 bases). This chain's CDR3 is CASIRRTARADTQYF. The CDR3 DNA reads TGTGCCAGCATTCGGAGGACCGCTCGGGCAGATACGCAGTATTTT.